This TCR beta chain comes out of a study of graft-versus-host responses after intestinal transplantation. Across the whole study: Multivisceral, liver-intestinal, or isolated intestinal transplants were given to recipients.

The method was immunoSEQ multiplex PCR; TCRdb's version includes in-frame clones alone and lacks a portion of them. The table includes under 90,000 clones, 90% detected once. For this clone: Its antigen is as yet unknown.

Study outcomes and limitations: Allografts of one patient group, those with graft-donor T cell macrochimerism, had high graft-versus-host to host-versus-graft clonal ratios.

This CDR3 region has 13 residues. Germline V lookup: CDR1 MNHEY, CDR2 SMNVEV (reference sequence). V was shortened by 8 bases and J by 1 base, with 11 bases between the two germline ends. The V call is TRBV27, the J call TRBJ1-1; D is unclear. This TCR derives from a human donor who was the organ donor for an intestinal transplant. Material: unstimulated CD8+ T cells sorted from spleen or lymph node cells, obtained before transplant. The CDR3 nucleotides are TGTGCCAGCGGAGTCGGCCCGAACACTGAAGCTTTCTTT. Translation: CASGVGPNTEAFF.